The rows below give T cell receptor beta chains drawn from one sample of a study of OX40 agonist ivuxolimab in advanced cancers. TCRdb's copy holds only in-frame clones and misses some; the assay was immunoSEQ multiplex PCR. The sample gives tens of thousands of clones, approximately 94% of which show up once; around 4.4% is in the top ten. This specimen consisted of CD4+ or CD8+ T cells sorted from blood, obtained in a trial of the OX40 agonist ivuxolimab. The receptors derive from an adult with an advanced solid tumor such as melanoma, head and neck, liver or kidney cancer. Each CDR3 is given with its conserved first and last residue. Fields, in order: V gene, D gene, clone size, J gene, CDR3 length, CDR3 DNA, CDR3 protein. The D gene is left open where the match is weak. Expanded clones get a size class; other rows say once, few or many, or leave the size out.

V gene: TRBV2
D gene: TRBD1
clone size: -
J gene: TRBJ1-2
CDR3 length: 12
CDR3 DNA: TGTGCCACCGGGGGACAGCTTTATGGCTACACCTTC
CDR3 protein: CATGGQLYGYTF

V gene: TRBV7-9
D gene: -
clone size: -
J gene: TRBJ2-7
CDR3 length: 16
CDR3 DNA: TGTGCCAGCAGCAAATGGAGGGGCCAACAGGAGTACGAGCAGTACTTC
CDR3 protein: CASSKWRGQQEYEQYF

V gene: TRBV5-1
D gene: TRBD1
clone size: -
J gene: TRBJ2-3
CDR3 length: 15
CDR3 DNA: TGCGCCAGCAGCTTGGTGACAGGGACCACAGATACGCAGTATTTT
CDR3 protein: CASSLVTGTTDTQYF

V gene: TRBV9
D gene: TRBD2
clone size: -
J gene: TRBJ2-5
CDR3 length: 15
CDR3 DNA: TGTGCCAGCAGCGCCTCCACTAGCGGCAGGGAGACCCAGTACTTC
CDR3 protein: CASSASTSGRETQYF

V gene: TRBV7-9
D gene: TRBD2
clone size: -
J gene: TRBJ2-1
CDR3 length: 16
CDR3 DNA: TGTGCCAGCAGCTACCCTTCTAGCGGAACCTACAATGAGCAGTTCTTC
CDR3 protein: CASSYPSSGTYNEQFF

V gene: TRBV7-2
D gene: -
clone size: -
J gene: TRBJ2-4
CDR3 length: 14
CDR3 DNA: TGTGCCAGCAGCTTAGGGGCCGGGGGATACATTCAGTACTTC
CDR3 protein: CASSLGAGGYIQYF

V gene: TRBV2
D gene: -
clone size: -
J gene: TRBJ2-5
CDR3 length: 15
CDR3 DNA: TGTGCCAGTACCTTGGACGGGGGCAGGGGGGAGACCCAGTACTTC
CDR3 protein: CASTLDGGRGETQYF

V gene: TRBV9
D gene: -
clone size: -
J gene: TRBJ1-4
CDR3 length: 13
CDR3 DNA: TGTGCCAGCAGCGTAGTTGGGGGCGGAAAACTGTTTTTT
CDR3 protein: CASSVVGGGKLFF

V gene: TRBV7-3
D gene: TRBD2
clone size: -
J gene: TRBJ2-1
CDR3 length: 14
CDR3 DNA: TGTGCCAGCAGCCTCGGACTAGGAAAGGGTGAGCAGTTCTTC
CDR3 protein: CASSLGLGKGEQFF

V gene: TRBV5-6
D gene: -
clone size: -
J gene: TRBJ2-1
CDR3 length: 15
CDR3 DNA: TGTGCCAGCAGCTCTCTTTCCTACTCCTACAATGAGCAGTTCTTC
CDR3 protein: CASSSLSYSYNEQFF

V gene: TRBV5-1
D gene: -
clone size: -
J gene: TRBJ2-3
CDR3 length: 15
CDR3 DNA: TGCGCCAGCAGTCTGGGCAGGACTCGCACAGATACGCAGTATTTT
CDR3 protein: CASSLGRTRTDTQYF

V gene: TRBV28
D gene: TRBD2
clone size: -
J gene: TRBJ2-3
CDR3 length: 15
CDR3 DNA: TGTGCCAGCAACCGACCAGCGGGAGGGCCAGATACGCAGTATTTT
CDR3 protein: CASNRPAGGPDTQYF

V gene: TRBV7-9
D gene: -
clone size: -
J gene: TRBJ1-2
CDR3 length: 15
CDR3 DNA: TGTGCCAGCAGCCAAATCGGGGGGCTTAGCTATGGCTACACCTTC
CDR3 protein: CASSQIGGLSYGYTF

V gene: TRBV4-1
D gene: TRBD2
clone size: -
J gene: TRBJ2-1
CDR3 length: 18
CDR3 DNA: TGCGCCAGCAGCCAAGATAGGTGGGCGGGGGGGGTAGGTGATGAGCAGTTCTTC
CDR3 protein: CASSQDRWAGGVGDEQFF

V gene: TRBV5-1
D gene: TRBD1
clone size: -
J gene: TRBJ2-7
CDR3 length: 15
CDR3 DNA: TGCGCCAGCAGCTTAAGGCCGGACAGGTTCTTCGGGCAGTACTTC
CDR3 protein: CASSLRPDRFFGQYF

V gene: TRBV4-1
D gene: TRBD2
clone size: -
J gene: TRBJ2-5
CDR3 length: 15
CDR3 DNA: TGCGCCAGCAGCCAGCCGGGACTAGCGATCGAGACCCAGTACTTC
CDR3 protein: CASSQPGLAIETQYF

V gene: TRBV11-3
D gene: -
clone size: -
J gene: TRBJ1-3
CDR3 length: 13
CDR3 DNA: TGTGCCAGCAGCCAGGGAGTTGGAAACACCATATATTTT
CDR3 protein: CASSQGVGNTIYF

V gene: TRBV5-8
D gene: TRBD2
clone size: -
J gene: TRBJ2-3
CDR3 length: 13
CDR3 DNA: TGTGCCAGCAGCTCCGCGGGAGCAGATACGCAGTATTTT
CDR3 protein: CASSSAGADTQYF

V gene: TRBV18
D gene: TRBD2
clone size: -
J gene: TRBJ2-2
CDR3 length: 16
CDR3 DNA: TGTGCCAGCTCACCATTAGCGGGAATGAACACCGGGGAGCTGTTTTTT
CDR3 protein: CASSPLAGMNTGELFF

V gene: TRBV7-2
D gene: TRBD1
clone size: -
J gene: TRBJ1-5
CDR3 length: 14
CDR3 DNA: TGTGCCAGCAGTCCGGGGACAGGGAATCAGCCCCAGCATTTT
CDR3 protein: CASSPGTGNQPQHF

V gene: TRBV6-1
D gene: TRBD1
clone size: -
J gene: TRBJ2-7
CDR3 length: 17
CDR3 DNA: TGTGCCAGCAGTGAAGTAGGACAGGGGAATTTCCGGGAGGAGCAGTACTTC
CDR3 protein: CASSEVGQGNFREEQYF

V gene: TRBV7-3
D gene: -
clone size: few
J gene: TRBJ2-7
CDR3 length: 14
CDR3 DNA: TGTGCCAGCAGCCAGGGGTCCGTGAATATGGAGCAGTACTTC
CDR3 protein: CASSQGSVNMEQYF

V gene: TRBV7-9
D gene: -
clone size: -
J gene: TRBJ2-7
CDR3 length: 14
CDR3 DNA: TGTGCCAGCAGCTCCAACCTAGGGGGGACGGAGCAGTACTTC
CDR3 protein: CASSSNLGGTEQYF

V gene: TRBV11-2
D gene: -
clone size: -
J gene: TRBJ2-3
CDR3 length: 15
CDR3 DNA: TGTGCCAGCAGCTTTGGCGGGGCCCACACAGATACGCAGTATTTT
CDR3 protein: CASSFGGAHTDTQYF

V gene: TRBV27
D gene: TRBD1
clone size: -
J gene: TRBJ2-3
CDR3 length: 15
CDR3 DNA: TGTGCCAGCAGCCTCGTTAGACAGGGAAAAGATACGCAGTATTTT
CDR3 protein: CASSLVRQGKDTQYF

V gene: TRBV28
D gene: -
clone size: -
J gene: TRBJ2-4
CDR3 length: 14
CDR3 DNA: TGTGCCAGCAGTTTTGTGGGTGGCCCAAACATTCAGTACTTC
CDR3 protein: CASSFVGGPNIQYF

V gene: TRBV5-8
D gene: TRBD2
clone size: -
J gene: TRBJ2-5
CDR3 length: 16
CDR3 DNA: TGTGCCAGCAGCTTGGGGCTAGCGGGCACACAAGAGACCCAGTACTTC
CDR3 protein: CASSLGLAGTQETQYF

V gene: TRBV15
D gene: TRBD1
clone size: -
J gene: TRBJ2-4
CDR3 length: 17
CDR3 DNA: TGTGCCACCAGCGCAAACCCTGGGGACAGAGCCAAAAACATTCAGTACTTC
CDR3 protein: CATSANPGDRAKNIQYF